The 17 T cell receptor beta chains presented below share a single source sample, sequenced in a study of vaccination effects on CD4 cells after COVID-19. The method was immunoSEQ multiplex PCR; TCRdb's version includes in-frame clones alone and lacks a portion of them. This table has more than 60,000 clones, roughly 81% appearing once. Cells that had been cultured for 10 days were the source of isolated CD4+ T cells. All study participants received two doses of BNT162b2 or mRNA-1273 vaccine. These TCRs' antigens remain unknown. Material: CD4+ T cells from PBMCs cultured without peptide, obtained after COVID-19 vaccination. All receptors derive from a human donor who received a COVID-19 vaccine.

This clone was detected a few times. The chain is built from TRBV9 and TRBJ2-5, with D tentatively TRBD1 or TRBD2 (5 bases each). CDR1 and CDR2 from the germline V gene are SGDLS and YYNGEE. Trimming stripped 0 bases from V and 2 bases from J, with 17 bases between. This CDR3 contains 17 residues. CDR3: CASSVDEGRTSQETQYF. DNA of the CDR3: TGTGCCAGCAGCGTAGACGAGGGACGAACCTCACAAGAGACCCAGTACTTC. The complete variable domain, with remaining parts taken from reference TRBV9 and TRBJ2-5, reads DSGVTQTPKHLITATGQRVTLRCSPRSGDLSVYWYQQSLDQGLQFLIQYYNGEERAKGNILERFSAQQFPDLHSELNLSSLELGDSALYFCASSVDEGRTSQETQYFGPGTRLLVL.

The chain links TRBV23-1 to TRBJ2-3; D remains unclear. TRBV23-1 is reported as an ORF; its role is uncertain. Deletions cut 4 bases from V and 5 bases from J, with 25 bases between. This CDR3 comprises 18 residues. The CDR3 is CASSLHTPQKPRGDTQYF. The CDR3 DNA reads as TGCGCCAGCAGTCTTCACACTCCCCAGAAACCCCGCGGAGATACGCAGTATTTT.

The chain employs TRBV18 and TRBJ1-1; maybe TRBD1 (5 bases). CDR1 and CDR2 from the germline V gene are KGHSH and LQKENI. V was cut by 4 bases and J by 5 bases, with 23 bases left in between. This CDR3 has 17 residues. CDR3 in amino acids: CASSRQGFATSGTEAFF. For the CDR3, the DNA is TGTGCCAGCTCACGCCAGGGTTTTGCGACGTCGGGGACTGAAGCTTTCTTT.

This sequence joins TRBV6-5 and TRBJ1-1; no reliable D call. The CDR3 is made up of 15 amino acids. V lost 6 bases and J lost 0, with 14 bases in between. Germline V gene sequence: CDR1 MNHEY, CDR2 SVGAGI. The CDR3 region has the DNA TGTGCCAGCAGACAAATATCCGTCTTGAACACTGAAGCTTTCTTT. This gives the protein CASRQISVLNTEAFF.

The V call is TRBV2, the J call TRBJ2-5; 7 bases fit TRBD1. This CDR3 contains 14 residues. Germline CDR1 and CDR2: SNHLY and FYNNEI. The J segment lost 5 bases and the V segment lost 6 bases, leaving 9 bases of the junction unmatched. The CDR3 DNA is TGTGCCAGCAGCGAACAACAGGGGCTGGAGACCCAGTACTTC. Protein sequence: CASSEQQGLETQYF.

The genes are TRBV7-9 and TRBJ1-2; D is possibly TRBD1 (5 bases). Germline V lookup: CDR1 SEHNR, CDR2 FQNEAQ (reference sequence). The CDR3 is made up of 12 amino acids. Deletions cut 1 base from V and 7 bases from J, with 7 bases between. CDR3 protein: CASSLDRGGYTF. The CDR3 DNA is TGTGCCAGCAGCTTAGATAGGGGTGGCTACACCTTC.

The V and J genes are TRBV10-1 and TRBJ2-3; 12 bases are shared with TRBD2. V was pared by 4 bases and J by 4 bases, with 9 bases of the junction left unmatched. Germline-derived CDR1 and CDR2 are WNHNN and SYGVQD (reference sequence). The CDR3 length is 17 residues. The DNA of the CDR3 is TGCGCCAGCAGTGGACCACTAGCGGGGGGTCAGTCAGATACGCAGTATTTT. It translates to CASSGPLAGGQSDTQYF.

This clone was recorded a few times. This chain uses TRBV27 with TRBJ2-2, with no clear D. This CDR3 spans 13 amino acids. V was cut by 2 bases and J by 5 bases, with 6 bases left in between. The germline V gene has CDR1 MNHEY and CDR2 SMNVEV (reference sequence). CDR3 bases: TGTGCCAGCAGTTTAGGGTGGACCGGGGAGCTGTTTTTT. Its protein is CASSLGWTGELFF.

This clone has only one observation. The V and J genes are TRBV6-6 and TRBJ2-5; 7 bases map to TRBD1. The CDR3 covers 13 residues. CDR1 is MNHNY and CDR2 is SVGAGI in the germline V gene (reference sequence). V lost 9 bases and J lost 5; bases outside the gene matches: 9. CDR3 region: CASQGGWDETQYF. CDR3 in DNA: TGTGCCAGTCAAGGGGGCTGGGATGAGACCCAGTACTTC.

The V gene is TRBV7-2, the J gene TRBJ1-6; a weak D match, TRBD1 (6 bases). Trimming left V 3 bases short and J 13 bases short, with 16 bases between. This CDR3 is 14 amino acids long. Germline V lookup: CDR1 SGHTA, CDR2 FQGNSA. The CDR3 nucleotides read TGTGCCAGCAGCTTTGGGGCAGGGGAAACCCCCCTCCACTTT. Its protein is CASSFGAGETPLHF.

J is TRBJ2-5 and V is TRBV29-1; possible D gene TRBD2, 6 bases. Germline V gene lookup returns CDR1 SQVTM and CDR2 ANQGSEA. The V and J ends lost 4 bases and 5 bases respectively, with 11 bases between them. The CDR3 length is 12 residues. In nucleotides, the CDR3 is TGCAGCGTTGGTTGGGGGGAGGAGACCCAGTACTTC. It codes for CSVGWGEETQYF. Supplemented by reference TRBV29-1 and TRBJ2-5, the full variable domain reads SAVISQKPSRDICQRGTSLTIQCQVDSQVTMMFWYRQQPGQSLTLIATANQGSEATYESGFVIDKFPISRPNLTFSTLTVSNMSPEDSSIYLCSVGWGEETQYFGPGTRLLVL.

The CDR3: CASSQDSATYEQYV. The DNA of the CDR3 is TGTGCCAGCAGCCAAGATTCGGCAACCTACGAGCAGTACGTC. V gene TRBV3-1 (or the pseudogene TRBV3-2) combines with J gene TRBJ2-7, with D hard to call. Between the trimmed V and J ends, which lost 0 bases and 2 bases, there was a span of 8 bases. From germline, CDR1 is LGHDT and CDR2 YNNKEL (reference sequence). The CDR3 sequence is 14 residues long.

The chain uses TRBV19 and TRBJ1-4; maybe TRBD1 (5 bases). With 6 bases removed from V and 2 bases from J, the gap between germline ends came to 16 bases. This CDR3 has 16 amino acids. Germline-derived CDR1 and CDR2 are LNHDA and SQIVND (reference sequence). CDR3 DNA: TGTGCCAGTAGCGAGGCGTCGGGGGTCACTAATGAAAAACTGTTTTTT. Protein sequence: CASSEASGVTNEKLFF.

This chain uses TRBV6-5 with TRBJ1-2; 7 bases match TRBD1. CDR1 MNHEY and CDR2 SVGAGI come from the germline V gene. V gave up 0 bases and J gave up 7 bases; unmatched junction bases: 5. This CDR3 has 14 amino acids. CDR3 sequence reads: CASSYSTGRGGYTF. In DNA form, the CDR3 reads TGTGCCAGCAGTTACTCGACAGGGCGGGGTGGCTACACCTTC.

The chain links TRBV7-2 to TRBJ2-5; 7 nucleotides agree with TRBD2. Germline V CDR1 and CDR2: SGHTA, FQGNSA. The CDR3 runs to 14 residues. The J segment lost 4 bases and the V segment lost 1 base, leaving 3 bases of the junction unmatched. The CDR3 protein is CASSLGGGGETQYF. In DNA, the CDR3 is TGTGCCAGCAGCTTAGGGGGGGGAGGAGAGACCCAGTACTTC.

V gene TRBV5-4 combines with J gene TRBJ2-4, with 7 bases that match TRBD1. CDR3 length: 15 residues. CDR1 is SGHNT and CDR2 is YYREEE in the germline V gene (reference sequence). Trimming took 3 bases from V and 1 from J; bases not matched to a gene: 4. The chain's CDR3 is CASSSGQTAKNIQYF. CDR3 nucleotide sequence: TGTGCCAGCAGCTCGGGACAGACGGCCAAAAACATTCAGTACTTC.

This clone showed up just a few times. The chain joins TRBV3-1 (or the pseudogene TRBV3-2) to TRBJ2-7; D uncertain. Trimming left V 2 bases short and J 4 bases short, with 15 bases between. This CDR3 comprises 15 residues. CDR1 and CDR2 (germline): LGHDT, YNNKEL (reference sequence). CDR3 protein: CASSQPPSGMYEQYV. For the CDR3, the DNA is TGTGCCAGCAGCCAACCGCCCTCAGGTATGTACGAGCAGTACGTC.